The 23 T cell receptor beta chains in this list originate from one sample, sequenced in a study of shared clonotypes between healthy human individuals. TCRdb's table, derived via immunoSEQ multiplex PCR, lists solely in-frame clones and lacks some. The sample lists roughly 2 million clones, 90% to 95% occurring once. The source material was naive CD4+ T cells sorted from blood. The subset denotes: CD45RA+ positively selected. The receptors shown here come from a man aged 18 to 29 in good health.

The genes are TRBV5-8 and TRBJ2-7, with D possibly matching TRBD2 (6 bases). Trimming removed 0 bases at V and 1 base at J, with 11 bases between. Per germline, CDR1 SGHTS and CDR2 YDEGEE. This CDR3 is built from 15 residues. In nucleotides, the CDR3 is TGTGCCAGCAGCTTGGGACTAGTGCCGTCCTACGAGCAGTACTTC. Translation gives CASSLGLVPSYEQYF. Combining the CDR3 with reference TRBV5-8 and TRBJ2-7 gives the whole variable domain EAGVTQSPTHLIKTRGQQATLRCSPISGHTSVYWYQQALGLGLQFLLWYDEGEERNRGNFPPRFSGRQFPNYSSELNVNALELEDSALYLCASSLGLVPSYEQYFGPGTRLTVT.

This clone was seen only once. The genes are TRBV7-9 and TRBJ2-7; D gene unclear. V shed 1 base and J shed 6 bases, with 4 bases lying between them. Per the germline V gene, CDR1 is SEHNR and CDR2 is FQNEAQ (reference sequence). This CDR3 is built from 11 residues. In nucleotides, the CDR3 is TGTGCCAGCAGCTTAGGCCCCGAGCAGTACTTC. Translation gives CASSLGPEQYF. Drawing the rest from reference TRBV7-9 and TRBJ2-7, the complete variable domain is DTGVSQNPRHKITKRGQNVTFRCDPISEHNRLYWYRQTLGQGPEFLTYFQNEAQLEKSRLLSDRFSAERPKGSFSTLEIQRTEQGDSAMYLCASSLGPEQYFGPGTRLTVT.

The chain recombines TRBV7-9 with TRBJ2-3; D gene ambiguous. CDR1 and CDR2 from the germline V gene are SEHNR and FQNEAQ (reference sequence). V was cut by 3 bases and J by 0 bases, with 10 bases left in between. This CDR3 has 15 amino acids. CDR3 protein: CASSFGDSSTDTQYF. The DNA for the CDR3 is TGTGCCAGCAGCTTCGGTGATTCTAGCACAGATACGCAGTATTTT.

The rearrangement links TRBV5-6 to TRBJ2-3; TRBD2 agrees at 7 bases. The germline gives CDR1 SGHDT, CDR2 YYEEEE. The CDR3 spans 18 residues. Trimming cost V 1 base and J 1 base; bases outside gene matches: 12. CDR3 residues: CASSLLFSAGPRTDTQYF. The DNA for the CDR3 is TGTGCCAGCAGCTTGCTTTTCTCAGCGGGACCGCGCACAGATACGCAGTATTTT. Full variable domain (missing parts from reference TRBV5-6 and TRBJ2-3): DAGVTQSPTHLIKTRGQQVTLRCSPKSGHDTVSWYQQALGQGPQFIFQYYEEEERQRGNFPDRFSGHQFPNYSSELNVNALLLGDSALYLCASSLLFSAGPRTDTQYFGPGTRLTVL.

This CDR3 is CASSHGQAHYEQYF. Written as DNA, the CDR3 is TGTGCCAGCTCACACGGACAGGCCCACTACGAGCAGTACTTC. This chain uses TRBV18 with TRBJ2-7; 7 bases fit TRBD1. Trimming cost V 4 bases and J 3 bases; bases outside gene matches: 6. This CDR3 region has 14 residues. In germline, CDR1 is KGHSH, CDR2 LQKENI.

The rearrangement uses TRBV6-1 and TRBJ1-1; no firm D call. The CDR3 consists of 12 residues. V shed 6 bases and J shed 10 bases, with 15 bases lying between them. Germline CDR1 reads MNHNS; CDR2 reads SASEGT. CDR3: CASRSTEFLAFF. CDR3 bases: TGTGCCAGCAGATCGACGGAATTTTTAGCTTTCTTT.

V is TRBV7-8 and J is TRBJ2-5; 9 nucleotides align to TRBD2. The germline CDR1 and CDR2 sequences are SGHVS and FQNEAQ. The CDR3 contains 15 residues. J was trimmed by 5 bases and V by 3 bases; bases with no gene match: 7. CDR3 region: CASSFSGRFRETQYF. In nucleotides, the CDR3 is TGTGCCAGCAGCTTTAGCGGGAGATTTAGGGAGACCCAGTACTTC.

The chain joins TRBV11-3 to TRBJ2-5; 12 bases align to TRBD1. CDR3 size: 15 residues. In germline, CDR1 is SGHNT, CDR2 YENEEA. The trim removed 5 bases at V and 3 bases at J, leaving 4 bases unmatched. CDR3: CASSIGTGGEETQYF. In DNA, the CDR3 is TGTGCCAGCAGCATTGGGACAGGGGGCGAAGAGACCCAGTACTTC.

The chain is built from TRBV5-1 and TRBJ1-2; D not resolved. Deletions cut 4 bases from V and 7 bases from J, with 14 bases between. This CDR3 region has 13 residues. The germline V gene encodes CDR1 SGHRS and CDR2 YFSETQ. CDR3 coding DNA: TGCGCCAGCAGCCTCCGGACCGAGGTTGGCTACACCTTC. Its protein product is CASSLRTEVGYTF.

A single count supports this clone. The chain uses TRBV2 and TRBJ2-7; the D gene is possibly TRBD2 (5 bases). V was clipped by 7 bases and J by 7 bases, with 11 bases between them. This CDR3 is 11 amino acids long. Germline CDR1 SNHLY, CDR2 FYNNEI. As DNA, the CDR3 is TGTGCCAGCACCACTAGAGGGGAGCAGTACTTC. Translating gives CASTTRGEQYF.

The CDR3 loop is CSVDERGADTQYF. The CDR3, as DNA: TGCAGCGTTGACGAGCGAGGGGCGGATACGCAGTATTTT. The chain recombines TRBV29-1 with TRBJ2-3; perhaps D is TRBD1 or TRBD2 (5 bases each). With 3 bases removed from V and 6 bases from J, the gap between germline ends came to 13 bases. The CDR3 covers 13 residues. CDR1 SQVTM and CDR2 ANQGSEA come from the germline V gene.

This chain connects TRBV27 to TRBJ2-1, with a weak D call TRBD2 (7 bases). The CDR3 has 15 amino acids. Trimming took 2 bases from V and 5 from J, leaving 13 bases between them. CDR1 and CDR2 from the germline V gene are MNHEY and SMNVEV (reference sequence). CDR3 residues: CASSLTGGGNNEQFF. The CDR3 DNA reads TGTGCCAGCAGTTTAACGGGGGGCGGAAACAATGAGCAGTTCTTC.

The chain recombines TRBV29-1 with TRBJ2-7; weak D call: TRBD2 (5 bases). From germline, CDR1 is SQVTM and CDR2 ANQGSEA. The ends were cut back, 7 bases at V and 4 bases at J, with 17 bases in the middle. This CDR3 comprises 13 residues. The CDR3 loop is CSARGHEVYEQYF. In DNA, the CDR3 is TGCAGCGCCCGAGGGCATGAGGTTTACGAGCAGTACTTC.

The chain couples TRBV11-2 to TRBJ1-3, with D unclear. The CDR3 spans 15 residues. V lost 0 bases and J lost 2, with 8 bases in between. Germline CDR1 and CDR2: SGHAT and FQNNGV. The chain's CDR3 is CASSLDRIAGNTIYF. The CDR3 DNA sequence: TGTGCCAGCAGCTTAGACAGGATCGCTGGAAACACCATATATTTT.

Worth noting for this clone: The same CDR3 can be traced to other DNA sequences in this sample. The chain combines TRBV5-1 with TRBJ2-2; 9 bases are shared with TRBD2. This CDR3 is built from 15 residues. J lost 5 bases, V lost 4 bases, and 6 bases had no gene match. CDR1 and CDR2 from the germline V gene are SGHRS and YFSETQ. The CDR3 nucleotides are TGCGCCAGCAGCCTCGGGACTAGCAGGACCGGGGAGCTGTTTTTT. Translation: CASSLGTSRTGELFF.

The chain carries TRBV20-1 and TRBJ1-2; no clear D. V gave up 7 bases and J gave up 8 bases, with 14 bases separating them. This CDR3 is built from 11 residues. Germline CDR1 is DFQATT and CDR2 is SNEGSKA (reference sequence). The CDR3 bases are TGCAGTGGCTCCGGGCTTTTCGGCTACACCTTC. It codes for CSGSGLFGYTF.

V is TRBV7-2 and J is TRBJ1-1; possibly TRBD1 for D (5 bases). Per germline, CDR1 SGHTA and CDR2 FQGNSA. The CDR3 is made up of 16 amino acids. V lost 1 base, J lost 4 bases, and 16 bases lay in between. The CDR3 protein is CASSLVGGEVGTEAFF. DNA for the CDR3: TGTGCCAGCAGCTTAGTGGGAGGGGAGGTTGGCACTGAAGCTTTCTTT.

A note on this clone: Other DNA sequences in the sample encode the same CDR3. J is TRBJ2-3 and V is TRBV5-1; D remains unclear. V was cut by 4 bases and J by 4 bases, with 7 bases left in between. Per the germline V gene, CDR1 is SGHRS and CDR2 is YFSETQ. The CDR3 covers 12 residues. The CDR3 region is CASSPPADTQYF. The CDR3 nucleotides are TGCGCCAGCAGCCCCCCGGCAGATACGCAGTATTTT.

The chain joins TRBV5-1 to TRBJ2-3; perhaps TRBD1 as D (6 bases). The ends were cut back, 4 bases at V and 3 bases at J, with 12 bases in the middle. The CDR3 consists of 14 residues. The germline V gene has CDR1 SGHRS and CDR2 YFSETQ. The CDR3: CASSRTGLTDTQYF. Here the CDR3 DNA reads TGCGCCAGCAGCAGAACAGGGTTGACAGATACGCAGTATTTT.

The chain couples TRBV19 to TRBJ1-3; D gene unclear. V lost 6 bases and J 0 bases, leaving 12 bases between the germline ends. CDR1 and CDR2 (germline): LNHDA, SQIVND (reference sequence). This CDR3 comprises 15 residues. Here the CDR3 reads CASSGSRSSGNTIYF. The CDR3, as DNA: TGTGCCAGTAGCGGATCCAGAAGCTCTGGAAACACCATATATTTT.

This clone appeared once. The chain joins TRBV7-8 to TRBJ1-1, with D uncertain. Germline CDR1 and CDR2: SGHVS and FQNEAQ. This CDR3 has 13 amino acids. Between the trimmed V and J ends, which lost 1 base and 5 bases, there was a span of 8 bases. The DNA for the CDR3 is TGTGCCAGCAGCTTAGATGGGAAAACTGAAGCTTTCTTT. This sequence encodes CASSLDGKTEAFF.

This clone was seen more than once but under ten times. The chain uses TRBV6-5 and TRBJ2-2; tentative D call: TRBD1 (5 bases). V dropped 6 bases and J dropped 1 base, with 9 bases sitting between them. The CDR3 runs to 14 residues. Per germline, CDR1 MNHEY and CDR2 SVGAGI. This CDR3 is CASRGHLNTGELFF. CDR3 bases: TGTGCCAGCAGGGGGCACCTGAACACCGGGGAGCTGTTTTTT.

The V gene is TRBV2, the J gene TRBJ1-6; no definite D call. V lost 0 bases, J lost 14 bases, and 8 bases lay in between. There are 12 residues in the CDR3. Germline V gives CDR1 SNHLY, CDR2 FYNNEI. CDR3 sequence: CASSEARVALHF. In DNA, the CDR3 is TGTGCCAGCAGTGAAGCGCGGGTTGCCCTCCACTTT.